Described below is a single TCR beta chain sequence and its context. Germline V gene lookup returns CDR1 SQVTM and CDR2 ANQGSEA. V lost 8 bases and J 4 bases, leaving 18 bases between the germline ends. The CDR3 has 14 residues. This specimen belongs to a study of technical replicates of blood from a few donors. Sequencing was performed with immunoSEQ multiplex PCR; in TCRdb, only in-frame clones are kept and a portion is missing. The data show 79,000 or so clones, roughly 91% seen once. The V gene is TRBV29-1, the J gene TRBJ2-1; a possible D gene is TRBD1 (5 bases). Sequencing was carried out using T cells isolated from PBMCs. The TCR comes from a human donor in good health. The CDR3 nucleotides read TGCAGCCTCGCCCCGACAGACCTATACAATGAGCAGTTCTTC. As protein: CSLAPTDLYNEQFF.